This T cell receptor (beta chain) was sequenced for a study of T cell changes during pregnancy in multiple sclerosis. The table came from immunoSEQ multiplex PCR; TCRdb's copy has only in-frame clones and leaves some out. The table has about 79,000 clones, roughly 93% seen once; the top ten hold 0.75%. V lost 0 bases to trimming and J lost 7 bases; unmatched junction nucleotides: 11. CDR1 LGHNA and CDR2 YNFKEQ come from the germline V gene. The CDR3 runs 17 residues. The receptor was isolated from a female donor in good health, enrolled as a control in a pregnancy study. J is TRBJ2-2 and V is TRBV4-2; 7 bases fit TRBD1. Sequenced material: peripheral blood, taken in the second trimester of pregnancy. The CDR3 loop reads CASSQDQGQGDGGELFF. The CDR3 nucleotides read TGTGCCAGCAGCCAAGATCAAGGGCAGGGGGATGGCGGGGAGCTGTTTTTT.